This TCR beta chain is drawn from a study of CD4 T cells in relation to SARS-CoV-2 and coronaviruses. As to this clone: Its antigen is not known.

The assay was immunoSEQ multiplex PCR, and TCRdb's table has in-frame clones only and misses some. The table records 35,000 to 45,000 clones, over 75% of them present only once. The CDR3 consists of 15 residues. V shed 5 bases, J shed 9 bases, and the junction held 10 bases outside the gene matches. Germline assignment: CDR1 SGHTA and CDR2 FQGNSA. The material sequenced was memory CD4+ T cells from PBMCs, cultured in vitro. The chain recombines TRBV7-2 with TRBJ2-3; 11 bases are shared with TRBD2. This TCR derives from an adult with COVID-19. The CDR3: CASSPGTSGGGTQYF. The CDR3, as DNA: TGTGCCAGCAGCCCAGGGACTAGCGGCGGAGGAACGCAGTATTTT.